One and the same sample provided the 21 T cell receptor beta chains below, sequenced in a study of OX40 agonist ivuxolimab in advanced cancers. The repertoire was sequenced with immunoSEQ multiplex PCR; TCRdb's copy has only in-frame clones and lacks some. This table holds some 69,000 clones, roughly 90% found once. Sample: CD4+ or CD8+ T cells sorted from blood, taken in a trial of the OX40 agonist ivuxolimab. Receptor source: an adult with an advanced solid tumor such as melanoma, head and neck, liver or kidney cancer.

The chain uses TRBV15 and TRBJ2-1; a possible D gene is TRBD2 (6 bases). CDR3 length: 15 residues. V lost 0 bases, J lost 7 bases, and 13 bases lay in between. Per the germline V gene, CDR1 is LNHNV and CDR2 is YYDKDF (reference sequence). CDR3 amino acids: CATSRDRLDYNEQFF. The CDR3 coding sequence is TGTGCCACCAGCAGAGATAGACTAGATTATAATGAGCAGTTCTTC.

The V and J genes are TRBV5-1 and TRBJ2-2; TRBD2 agrees at 10 bases. Germline CDR1 reads SGHRS; CDR2 reads YFSETQ. The length of the CDR3 is 15 residues. The V gene end was trimmed by 4 bases and the J gene end by 8 bases; junction bases not matched to a gene: 8. DNA for the CDR3: TGCGCCAGCAGCCACCTAGCGGGAGTGAGTGGGGAGCTGTTTTTT. Its translation is CASSHLAGVSGELFF. The variable domain in full, with the rest retrieved from reference TRBV5-1 and TRBJ2-2, is KAGVTQTPRYLIKTRGQQVTLSCSPISGHRSVSWYQQTPGQGLQFLFEYFSETQRNKGNFPGRFSGRQFSNSRSEMNVSTLELGDSALYLCASSHLAGVSGELFFGEGSRLTVL.

The chain carries TRBV5-1 and TRBJ2-5, with D perhaps TRBD1 (5 bases). The CDR3 extends over 12 amino acids. Germline V gene sequence: CDR1 SGHRS, CDR2 YFSETQ. V was trimmed by 0 bases and J by 5 bases, leaving 5 bases between them. The CDR3 nucleotides are TGCGCCAGCAGCTTGGAGGGGGAGACCCAGTACTTC. Its translation is CASSLEGETQYF.

This clone occurred once. The chain combines TRBV7-3 with TRBJ2-3; D perhaps matches TRBD2 (5 bases). Germline V gene lookup returns CDR1 SGHTA and CDR2 FQGTGA. CDR3 length equals 15 residues. Trimming left V 6 bases short and J 0 bases short, with 13 bases between. The CDR3 region is CASRTSPSSTDTQYF. CDR3 nucleotides: TGTGCCAGCAGAACTAGTCCCTCTAGCACAGATACGCAGTATTTT.

This chain uses TRBV18 with TRBJ1-1; 8 nucleotides align to TRBD1. V gave up 3 bases and J gave up 1 base; unmatched junction bases: 1. The germline V gene encodes CDR1 KGHSH and CDR2 LQKENI. CDR3 size: 14 residues. In DNA form, the CDR3 reads TGTGCCAGCTCACCGGGACAGGCGAACACTGAAGCTTTCTTT. Residues: CASSPGQANTEAFF.

This clone has just a few counts. This sample includes further DNA sequences coding for the same CDR3. The CDR3 loop reads CASSRQGNTGELFF. CDR3 nucleotide sequence: TGTGCCAGCAGCCGACAGGGTAACACCGGGGAGCTGTTTTTT. The chain combines TRBV7-3 with TRBJ2-2; 7 bases fit TRBD1. This CDR3 has 14 residues. CDR1 is SGHTA and CDR2 is FQGTGA in the germline V gene. After removal of 5 bases from V and 2 bases from J, the junction contained 2 bases not matched to a gene.

This clone appeared once. V usage is TRBV11-2 and J usage is TRBJ1-5; D is unclear. V shed 1 base and J shed 3 bases, with 10 bases lying between them. This CDR3 contains 15 residues. Germline loops: CDR1 SGHAT, CDR2 FQNNGV. The CDR3 is CASSLGGRNNQPQHF. The CDR3 nucleotides read TGTGCCAGCAGCTTAGGAGGGAGGAACAATCAGCCCCAGCATTTT.

Here the CDR3 DNA reads TGTGCCACCCTACGGACGAACACTGAAGCTTTCTTT. Its protein is CATLRTNTEAFF. The chain recombines TRBV2 with TRBJ1-1; D gene ambiguous. The CDR3 is 12 amino acids. The germline V gene has CDR1 SNHLY and CDR2 FYNNEI. The V end was cut by 10 bases, the J end by 1 base, with 10 bases between. The variable domain in full, with the rest retrieved from reference TRBV2 and TRBJ1-1, is EPEVTQTPSHQVTQMGQEVILRCVPISNHLYFYWYRQILGQKVEFLVSFYNNEISEKSEIFDDQFSVERPDGSNFTLKIRSTKLEDSAMYFCATLRTNTEAFFGQGTRLTVV.

The chain recombines TRBV5-1 with TRBJ1-2, with 10 bases that match TRBD1. Germline values: CDR1 SGHRS, CDR2 YFSETQ. CDR3 length equals 17 residues. V was pared by 3 bases and J by 1 base, with 9 bases of the junction left unmatched. The CDR3 protein is CASSSPPGQGLNYGYTF. The CDR3 coding sequence is TGCGCCAGCAGCTCACCCCCGGGACAGGGGCTTAACTATGGCTACACCTTC.

The rearrangement joins TRBV19 to TRBJ2-5, with TRBD2 matching 11 bases. The trim removed 3 bases at V and 2 bases at J, leaving 5 bases unmatched. Germline values: CDR1 LNHDA, CDR2 SQIVND (reference sequence). CDR3 length: 16 amino acids. CDR3 protein: CASSISGRAIQETQYF. The CDR3 bases are TGTGCCAGTAGTATTAGCGGGAGGGCCATTCAAGAGACCCAGTACTTC.

The chain combines TRBV4-1 with TRBJ2-1, with 7 bases identical to TRBD2. The J segment lost 0 bases and the V segment lost 0 bases, leaving 2 bases of the junction unmatched. CDR1 MGHRA and CDR2 YSYEKL come from the germline V gene. The CDR3 consists of 16 residues. The CDR3 reads CASSQDRGSSYNEQFF. CDR3 DNA sequence: TGCGCCAGCAGCCAAGATCGCGGGAGCTCCTACAATGAGCAGTTCTTC.

A word on this clone: At one boundary the junction diverges from the germline segment, which might be a read error. The genes are TRBV11-1 and TRBJ1-1; D is perhaps TRBD1 (6 bases). Germline V gene data show CDR1 as SGHAT and CDR2 as FQDESV (reference sequence). CDR3 length: 15 amino acids. The CDR3 DNA follows: TGTGCCAGCAGCGCACGTGAGGGGCCCCGGGACATCGAAATCTTT. Its translation: CASSAREGPRDIEIF. Supplemented by reference TRBV11-1 and TRBJ1-1, the full variable domain reads EAEVAQSPRYKITEKSQAVAFWCDPISGHATLYWYRQILGQGPELLVQFQDESVVDDSQLPKDRFSAERLKGVDSTLKIQPAELGDSAMYLCASSAREGPRDIEIFGQGTRLTVV.

The genes are TRBV19 and TRBJ2-7; D is perhaps TRBD2 (5 bases). This CDR3 contains 15 residues. Trimming removed 3 bases at V and 2 bases at J, with 14 bases between. Looked up from germline, CDR1 is LNHDA and CDR2 is SQIVND (reference sequence). As DNA, the CDR3 is TGTGCCAGTAGTATTGACGCCCGGGGAACCTACGAGCAGTACTTC. It translates to CASSIDARGTYEQYF. Combining the CDR3 with reference TRBV19 and TRBJ2-7 gives the whole variable domain DGGITQSPKYLFRKEGQNVTLSCEQNLNHDAMYWYRQDPGQGLRLIYYSQIVNDFQKGDIAEGYSVSREKKESFPLTVTSAQKNPTAFYLCASSIDARGTYEQYFGPGTRLTVT.

The chain carries TRBV2 and TRBJ1-2; no clear D. This CDR3 spans 11 amino acids. V was trimmed by 3 bases and J by 8 bases, leaving 7 bases between them. CDR1 SNHLY and CDR2 FYNNEI come from the germline V gene. CDR3 DNA sequence: TGTGCCAGCAGTGATTGGGAGGGCTACACCTTC. Translating it yields CASSDWEGYTF.

This chain connects TRBV7-3 to TRBJ2-2; tentatively, D is TRBD2 (5 bases). There are 13 residues in the CDR3. V was trimmed by 5 bases and J by 4 bases, leaving 8 bases between them. From germline, CDR1 is SGHTA and CDR2 FQGTGA. The CDR3 sequence is CASSPTSTGELFF. The CDR3 nucleotides read TGTGCCAGCAGCCCAACTAGCACCGGGGAGCTGTTTTTT.

This chain joins TRBV5-1 and TRBJ2-5; D gene unclear. V lost 0 bases and J 7 bases, leaving 10 bases between the germline ends. The CDR3 has 13 amino acids. Germline-derived CDR1 and CDR2 are SGHRS and YFSETQ. CDR3 DNA: TGCGCCAGCAGCTTGGACAGTTCGGGGACCCAGTACTTC. The encoded protein is CASSLDSSGTQYF.

The chain recombines TRBV6-5 with TRBJ1-3, with 9 bases matching TRBD1. With 7 bases clipped from V and 2 bases from J, the junction kept 6 bases outside the gene matches. CDR1 is MNHEY, CDR2 SVGAGI, per germline. The CDR3 sequence is 15 residues long. The CDR3 here is CASTVGQGTGNTIYF. The CDR3 region has the DNA TGTGCCAGCACTGTAGGACAGGGGACTGGAAACACCATATATTTT.

The chain is built from TRBV7-3 and TRBJ2-7, with 9 bases fitting TRBD1. Germline V gene sequence: CDR1 SGHTA, CDR2 FQGTGA. V gave up 0 bases and J gave up 3 bases; unmatched junction bases: 3. CDR3 length: 15 amino acids. The CDR3 here is CASSLTGTGFYEQYF. The CDR3 bases are TGTGCCAGCAGCTTAACTGGGACAGGGTTCTACGAGCAGTACTTC.

J is TRBJ2-7 and V is TRBV6-1; D perhaps matches TRBD1 (5 bases). Germline V gene data show CDR1 as MNHNS and CDR2 as SASEGT. There are 12 residues in the CDR3. V dropped 6 bases and J dropped 6 bases, with 12 bases sitting between them. The CDR3 DNA follows: TGTGCCAGCAGCCGCGACAGTCCCGAGCAGTACTTC. It encodes CASSRDSPEQYF.

This chain links TRBV27 with TRBJ2-3; 13 bases are a match to TRBD2. Germline lookup yields CDR1 MNHEY and CDR2 SMNVEV (reference sequence). V was clipped by 6 bases and J by 8 bases; unmatched bases: 5. The CDR3 runs 14 residues. The CDR3 is CASRGTSGTGTQYF. The CDR3 nucleotides are TGTGCCAGCAGGGGGACTAGCGGGACGGGTACGCAGTATTTT.

In its sample, this clone was seen a few times. V and J are TRBV7-8 and TRBJ2-1, with TRBD2 matching over 9 bases. CDR1 and CDR2 (germline): SGHVS, FQNEAQ. The CDR3 sequence is 15 residues long. V was pared by 2 bases and J by 6 bases, with 5 bases of the junction left unmatched. In nucleotides, the CDR3 is TGTGCCAGCAGCTTACTGGTAGCGGGGGTCAATGAGCAGTTCTTC. Translation: CASSLLVAGVNEQFF.